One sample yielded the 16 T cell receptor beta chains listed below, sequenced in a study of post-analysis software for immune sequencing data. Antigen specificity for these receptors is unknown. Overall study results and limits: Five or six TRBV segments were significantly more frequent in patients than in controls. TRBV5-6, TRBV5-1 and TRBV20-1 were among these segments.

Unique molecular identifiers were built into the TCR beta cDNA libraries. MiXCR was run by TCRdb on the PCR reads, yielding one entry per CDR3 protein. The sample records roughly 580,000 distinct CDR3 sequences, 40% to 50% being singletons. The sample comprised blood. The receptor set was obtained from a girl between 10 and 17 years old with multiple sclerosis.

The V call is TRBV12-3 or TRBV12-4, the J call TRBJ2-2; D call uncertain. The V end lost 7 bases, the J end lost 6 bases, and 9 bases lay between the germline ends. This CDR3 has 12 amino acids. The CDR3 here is CASKDTPGELFF. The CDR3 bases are TGTGCCAGCAAAGACACCCCCGGGGAGCTGTTTTTT.

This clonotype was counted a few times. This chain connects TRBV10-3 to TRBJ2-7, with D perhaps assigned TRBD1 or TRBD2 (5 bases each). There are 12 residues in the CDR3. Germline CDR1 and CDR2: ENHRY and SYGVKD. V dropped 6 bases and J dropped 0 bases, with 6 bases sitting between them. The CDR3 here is CAIRGDSYEQYF. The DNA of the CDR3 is TGTGCCATCAGGGGGGACTCCTACGAGCAGTACTTC.

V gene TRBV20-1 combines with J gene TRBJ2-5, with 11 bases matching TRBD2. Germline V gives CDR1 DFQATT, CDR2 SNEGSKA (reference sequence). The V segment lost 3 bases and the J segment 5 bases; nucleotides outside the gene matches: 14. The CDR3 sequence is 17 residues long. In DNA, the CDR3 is TGCAGTGCTAGGATGGTAGCGGGAGGGGCAGAGGGGGAGACCCAGTACTTC. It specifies CSARMVAGGAEGETQYF.

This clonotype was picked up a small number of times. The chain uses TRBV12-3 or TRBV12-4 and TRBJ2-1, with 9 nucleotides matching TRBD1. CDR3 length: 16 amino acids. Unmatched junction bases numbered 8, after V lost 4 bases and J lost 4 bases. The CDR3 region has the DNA TGTGCCAGCAGTTCCATTACAGGGGGCTTGTACAATGAGCAGTTCTTC. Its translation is CASSSITGGLYNEQFF.

CDR3 sequence (DNA): TGCAGTGCTCCTCGACTAGCGGGGGGGCTGTCGGGCTACAATGAGCAGTTCTTC. It encodes CSAPRLAGGLSGYNEQFF. The chain is built from TRBV20-1 and TRBJ2-1; 14 nucleotides match TRBD2. V lost 5 bases to trimming and J lost 3 bases; unmatched junction nucleotides: 12. The CDR3 sequence is 18 residues long. The V gene's germline CDR1 is DFQATT and CDR2 SNEGSKA (reference sequence).

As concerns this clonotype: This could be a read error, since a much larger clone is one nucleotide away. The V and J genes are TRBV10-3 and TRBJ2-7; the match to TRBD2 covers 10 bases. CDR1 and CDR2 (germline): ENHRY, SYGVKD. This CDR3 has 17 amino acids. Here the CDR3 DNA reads TGTGCCATCAGTGACTTCTCTAGCGGGAGAAAGAAATACGGGCAGTACTTC. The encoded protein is CAISDFSSGRKKYGQYF.

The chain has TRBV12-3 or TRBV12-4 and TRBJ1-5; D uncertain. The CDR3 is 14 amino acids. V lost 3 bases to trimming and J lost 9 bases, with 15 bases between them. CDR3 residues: CASSFGRAYGPQHF. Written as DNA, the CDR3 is TGTGCCAGCAGTTTTGGGCGCGCCTATGGGCCCCAGCATTTT.

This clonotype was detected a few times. CDR3 sequence (DNA): TGCAGTGCTCCCGTGGCGGGGTACCAAGAGACCCAGTACTTC. This sequence encodes CSAPVAGYQETQYF. The V call is TRBV20-1, the J call TRBJ2-5; D possibly corresponds to TRBD2 (6 bases). The CDR3 consists of 14 residues. Trimming shortened V by 5 bases and J by 0 bases, and 13 bases separated the two germline ends. Germline V lookup: CDR1 DFQATT, CDR2 SNEGSKA (reference sequence).

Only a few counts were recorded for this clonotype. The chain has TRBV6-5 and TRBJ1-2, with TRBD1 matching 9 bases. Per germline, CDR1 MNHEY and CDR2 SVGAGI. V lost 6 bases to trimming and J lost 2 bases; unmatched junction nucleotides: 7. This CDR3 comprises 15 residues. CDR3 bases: TGTGCCAGCAGCCGTTACAGGGGGCGCAACTATGGCTACACCTTC. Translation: CASSRYRGRNYGYTF.

The CDR3 DNA follows: TGCAGCGTTGAAGATGAGACAGGGTGGCAAGGGCAGTACTTC. The encoded protein is CSVEDETGWQGQYF. V usage is TRBV29-1 and J usage is TRBJ2-7, with TRBD1 matching 7 bases. The junction had 11 bases not matched to a gene; V was cut back by 0 bases and J by 9 bases. Germline V gene sequence: CDR1 SQVTM, CDR2 ANQGSEA. This CDR3 is built from 14 residues.

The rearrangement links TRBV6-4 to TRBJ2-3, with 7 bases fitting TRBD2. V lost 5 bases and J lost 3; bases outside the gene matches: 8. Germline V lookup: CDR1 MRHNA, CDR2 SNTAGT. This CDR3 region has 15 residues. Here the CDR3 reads CASSPAGEGTDTQYF. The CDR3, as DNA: TGTGCCAGCAGTCCCGCGGGAGAGGGTACAGATACGCAGTATTTT.

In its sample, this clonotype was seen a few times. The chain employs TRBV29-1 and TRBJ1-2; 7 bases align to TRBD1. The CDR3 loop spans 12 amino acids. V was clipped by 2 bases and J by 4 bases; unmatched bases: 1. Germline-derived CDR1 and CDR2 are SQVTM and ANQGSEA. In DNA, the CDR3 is TGCAGCGTTGAATCAGGGGGCTATGGCTACACCTTC. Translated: CSVESGGYGYTF. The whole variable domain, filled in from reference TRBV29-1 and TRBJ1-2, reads SAVISQKPSRDICQRGTSLTIQCQVDSQVTMMFWYRQQPGQSLTLIATANQGSEATYESGFVIDKFPISRPNLTFSTLTVSNMSPEDSSIYLCSVESGGYGYTFGSGTRLTVV.

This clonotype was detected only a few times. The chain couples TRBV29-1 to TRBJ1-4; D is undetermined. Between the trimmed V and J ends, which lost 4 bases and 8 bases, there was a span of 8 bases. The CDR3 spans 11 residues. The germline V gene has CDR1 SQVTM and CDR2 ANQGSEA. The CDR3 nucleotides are TGCAGCGTTGGGAGTAGGGAAAAACTGTTTTTT. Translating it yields CSVGSREKLFF. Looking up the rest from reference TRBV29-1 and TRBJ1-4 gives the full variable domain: SAVISQKPSRDICQRGTSLTIQCQVDSQVTMMFWYRQQPGQSLTLIATANQGSEATYESGFVIDKFPISRPNLTFSTLTVSNMSPEDSSIYLCSVGSREKLFFGSGTQLSVL.

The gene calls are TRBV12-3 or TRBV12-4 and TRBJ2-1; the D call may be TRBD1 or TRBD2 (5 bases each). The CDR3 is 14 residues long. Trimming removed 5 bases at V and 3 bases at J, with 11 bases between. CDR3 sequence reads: CASSGQRGYNEQFF. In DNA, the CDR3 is TGTGCCAGCAGTGGGCAGAGGGGCTACAATGAGCAGTTCTTC.

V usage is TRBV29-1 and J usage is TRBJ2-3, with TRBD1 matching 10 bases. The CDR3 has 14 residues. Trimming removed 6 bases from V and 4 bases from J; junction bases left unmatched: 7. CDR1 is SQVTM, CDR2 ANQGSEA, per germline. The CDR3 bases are TGCAGCGTGGACCGGGACAGGGGTGCAGATACGCAGTATTTT. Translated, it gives CSVDRDRGADTQYF.

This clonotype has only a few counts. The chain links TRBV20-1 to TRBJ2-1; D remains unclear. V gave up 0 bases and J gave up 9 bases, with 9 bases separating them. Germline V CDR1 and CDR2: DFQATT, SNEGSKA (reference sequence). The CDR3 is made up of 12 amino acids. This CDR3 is CSARDFVTEQFF. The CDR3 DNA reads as TGCAGTGCTAGAGATTTCGTCACTGAGCAGTTCTTC.